The next 32 T cell receptor beta chains were all read from a single sample in a study of T-cell memory formation after mild COVID-19. One entry per CDR3 protein, called by TCRdb with MiXCR from the 5' RACE reads. The sample includes fewer than 450,000 distinct CDR3 sequences, around 21% of them seen just once. Input material: PBMCs or a T cell subset sorted from them (not recorded which). All receptors derive from an adult woman who had mild COVID-19 (a few samples of this study predate the infection). Cell type and time point are not known.

The chain is built from TRBV12-3 or TRBV12-4 and TRBJ2-1, with 8 bases that match TRBD1. The length of the CDR3 is 20 residues. The junction had 15 bases not matched to a gene; V was cut back by 1 base and J by 1 base. The CDR3 bases are TGTGCCAGCAGTTTAGTTCGTGGGGGACAGGCCGGGGGTTCCTACAATGAGCAGTTCTTC. Protein: CASSLVRGGQAGGSYNEQFF.

The DNA of the CDR3 is TGCAGTGCCGTGGGACAGTGGAACACTGAAGCTTTCTTT. It encodes CSAVGQWNTEAFF. The chain recombines TRBV20-1 with TRBJ1-1; TRBD1 aligns across 7 bases. The CDR3 runs to 13 residues. V trimming: 6 bases; J trimming: 1 base; junction bases outside the gene matches: 5. Germline V lookup: CDR1 DFQATT, CDR2 SNEGSKA (reference sequence).

This chain joins TRBV15 and TRBJ2-3; 9 bases map to TRBD1. Looked up from germline, CDR1 is LNHNV and CDR2 is YYDKDF (reference sequence). Unmatched junction bases numbered 12, after V lost 4 bases and J lost 1 base. The CDR3 extends over 18 amino acids. CDR3 loop: CATSKPLYRQGGTDTQYF. For the CDR3, the DNA is TGTGCCACCAGCAAACCACTCTACCGACAGGGGGGCACAGATACGCAGTATTTT.

V gene TRBV20-1 combines with J gene TRBJ1-1; D is perhaps TRBD1 (6 bases). With 5 bases removed from V and 3 bases from J, the gap between germline ends came to 13 bases. The length of the CDR3 is 13 residues. Germline V gene sequence: CDR1 DFQATT, CDR2 SNEGSKA (reference sequence). This chain's CDR3 is CSAWKGVDTEAFF. The CDR3 bases are TGCAGTGCTTGGAAGGGGGTTGACACTGAAGCTTTCTTT.

This clonotype has just a few counts. The J gene is TRBJ1-1, the V gene TRBV4-1; the D is unclear. Germline V gives CDR1 MGHRA, CDR2 YSYEKL. Trimming cost V 0 bases and J 2 bases, with 7 bases left between them. The length of the CDR3 is 14 residues. CDR3 sequence reads: CASSQDPVNTEAFF. CDR3 nucleotides: TGCGCCAGCAGCCAAGACCCGGTTAACACTGAAGCTTTCTTT.

This clonotype occurred once. The chain uses TRBV10-1 and TRBJ1-1; D is unclear. CDR1 is WNHNN, CDR2 SYGVQD, per germline (reference sequence). V was pared by 0 bases and J by 0 bases, with 17 bases between. This CDR3 spans 18 amino acids. The CDR3 loop reads CASSESYKLKGMNTEAFF. The DNA for the CDR3 is TGCGCCAGCAGTGAGTCATACAAGCTAAAAGGCATGAACACTGAAGCTTTCTTT.

Only a few counts were recorded for this clonotype. The chain employs TRBV20-1 and TRBJ2-7; 8 bases agree with TRBD1. The CDR3 is made up of 19 amino acids. The V gene end was trimmed by 1 base and the J gene end by 0 bases; junction bases not matched to a gene: 17. Germline values: CDR1 DFQATT, CDR2 SNEGSKA (reference sequence). CDR3 loop: CSARVKPGGPFPSSYEQYF. DNA for the CDR3: TGCAGTGCTAGAGTTAAGCCAGGGGGCCCTTTTCCGAGCTCCTACGAGCAGTACTTC.

This rearrangement joins TRBV9 to TRBJ2-3, with D possibly being TRBD2 (6 bases). The V and J ends lost 2 bases and 2 bases respectively, with 18 bases between them. Germline CDR1 is SGDLS and CDR2 is YYNGEE. The length of the CDR3 is 17 residues. Written as DNA, the CDR3 is TGTGCCAGCAGCGTTTGGACGGGAGAGAGGGACACAGATACGCAGTATTTT. Protein product: CASSVWTGERDTDTQYF.

The V gene is TRBV7-3, the J gene TRBJ2-3, with D perhaps matching TRBD1 (5 bases). Deletions cut 5 bases from V and 7 bases from J, with 13 bases between. This CDR3 comprises 13 residues. In germline, CDR1 is SGHTA, CDR2 FQGTGA. The CDR3 DNA is TGTGCCAGCAGCCCCCAGTGGGGCAATACGCAGTATTTT. Its protein product is CASSPQWGNTQYF. Complete variable domain (other parts from reference TRBV7-3 and TRBJ2-3): GAGVSQTPSNKVTEKGKYVELRCDPISGHTALYWYRQSLGQGPEFLIYFQGTGAADDSGLPNDRFFAVRPEGSVSTLKIQRTERGDSAVYLCASSPQWGNTQYFGPGTRLTVL.

This clonotype was found a few times. The genes are TRBV7-2 and TRBJ2-6; D is undetermined. Trimming cost V 4 bases and J 4 bases, with 5 bases left between them. The length of the CDR3 is 13 residues. Germline-derived CDR1 and CDR2 are SGHTA and FQGNSA. In DNA form, the CDR3 reads TGTGCCAGCAGCTCATTAGGGGCCAACGTCCTGACTTTC. Amino acid sequence: CASSSLGANVLTF.

The table lists this clonotype with a few counts. The V and J genes are TRBV5-5 and TRBJ2-1, with D perhaps TRBD2 (7 bases). The germline V gene has CDR1 SGHKS and CDR2 YYEKEE (reference sequence). V gave up 4 bases and J gave up 2 bases, with 13 bases separating them. The CDR3 runs to 15 residues. CDR3 in amino acids: CASSGGGPAYNEQFF. CDR3 DNA: TGTGCCAGCAGCGGGGGGGGGCCCGCCTACAATGAGCAGTTCTTC.

The chain uses TRBV2 and TRBJ2-2; D unresolved. CDR1 is SNHLY, CDR2 FYNNEI, per germline. There are 13 residues in the CDR3. V dropped 7 bases and J dropped 5 bases, with 11 bases sitting between them. CDR3 nucleotide sequence: TGTGCCAGCAATCCAGATTGGACCGGGGAGCTGTTTTTT. Amino acid sequence: CASNPDWTGELFF.

This clonotype was seen a few times. DNA for the CDR3: TGTGCCACCAGCAGAGATGCTAGTCAAGAGCAGTTCTTC. Translation gives CATSRDASQEQFF. The rearrangement uses TRBV15 and TRBJ2-1; D not certain. The CDR3 totals 13 residues. V was pared by 0 bases and J by 10 bases, with 10 bases between. The germline gives CDR1 LNHNV, CDR2 YYDKDF (reference sequence).

This chain joins TRBV12-3 or TRBV12-4 and TRBJ1-3, with 8 bases aligning to TRBD1. The CDR3 is 15 residues long. V was pared by 4 bases and J by 3 bases, with 5 bases of the junction left unmatched. This CDR3 reads CASSSHGTGGNTIYF. CDR3 DNA sequence: TGTGCCAGCAGTTCCCACGGGACAGGTGGAAACACCATATATTTT.

V gene TRBV20-1 combines with J gene TRBJ2-3; maybe TRBD2 (5 bases). Germline-derived CDR1 and CDR2 are DFQATT and SNEGSKA (reference sequence). This CDR3 spans 15 amino acids. V lost 1 base and J lost 0, with 11 bases in between. The CDR3 reads CSARVGSASTDTQYF. The CDR3 bases are TGCAGTGCTAGAGTCGGTAGCGCAAGCACAGATACGCAGTATTTT.

The gene calls are TRBV7-9 and TRBJ1-5, with D possibly being TRBD1 (5 bases). The CDR3 runs to 15 residues. V gave up 5 bases and J gave up 5 bases, with 16 bases separating them. Germline V gene sequence: CDR1 SEHNR, CDR2 FQNEAQ (reference sequence). The CDR3 coding sequence is TGTGCCAGCAGCCCACTGGGAGCGGGGGATCAGCCCCAGCATTTT. This translates into CASSPLGAGDQPQHF.

V usage is TRBV7-9 and J usage is TRBJ2-2; D might be TRBD1 or TRBD2, each matching 5 bases. There are 16 residues in the CDR3. Germline V lookup: CDR1 SEHNR, CDR2 FQNEAQ (reference sequence). V lost 6 bases to trimming and J lost 2 bases, with 16 bases between them. Here the CDR3 reads CASSHPGRQNTGELFF. CDR3 coding DNA: TGTGCCAGCAGTCATCCGGGACGGCAAAACACCGGGGAGCTGTTTTTT.

The rearrangement joins TRBV30 to TRBJ2-5, with 12 bases aligning to TRBD1. The germline V gene has CDR1 GTSNPN and CDR2 SVGIG (reference sequence). Trimming cost V 0 bases and J 5 bases; bases outside gene matches: 10. There are 17 residues in the CDR3. The CDR3 nucleotides are TGTGCCTGGAGTGTACGTCTAGGGACAGGGGGCGGGGAGACCCAGTACTTC. Protein: CAWSVRLGTGGGETQYF. Full variable domain (missing parts from reference TRBV30 and TRBJ2-5): SQTIHQWPATLVQPVGSPLSLECTVEGTSNPNLYWYRQAAGRGLQLLFYSVGIGQISSEVPQNLSASRPQDRQFILSSKKLLLSDSGFYLCAWSVRLGTGGGETQYFGPGTRLLVL.

The chain has TRBV7-3 and TRBJ1-1; 8 positions agree with TRBD1. V gave up 6 bases and J gave up 5 bases; unmatched junction bases: 5. The CDR3 covers 13 residues. In germline, CDR1 is SGHTA, CDR2 FQGTGA. Written as DNA, the CDR3 is TGTGCCAGCAGGCTGGACAGGGTAACTGAAGCTTTCTTT. This sequence encodes CASRLDRVTEAFF.

At least ten counts were recorded for this clonotype. J is TRBJ2-1 and V is TRBV5-1; D might be TRBD1 or TRBD2, each matching 6 bases. The CDR3 length is 17 residues. Germline-derived CDR1 and CDR2 are SGHRS and YFSETQ. Trimming removed 4 bases at V and 0 bases at J, with 17 bases between. The CDR3 loop is CASSKLVGGDSYNEQFF. CDR3 bases: TGCGCCAGCAGCAAACTCGTGGGGGGCGACTCCTACAATGAGCAGTTCTTC.

This clonotype has a handful of counts. The chain couples TRBV4-3 to TRBJ1-4; a weak D match, TRBD1 (6 bases). V was cut by 3 bases and J by 5 bases, with 19 bases left in between. Germline V gives CDR1 LGHNA, CDR2 YSLEER. There are 17 residues in the CDR3. DNA for the CDR3: TGCGCCAGCAGCCACGCCCTAGAGGGGGACTTAAATGAAAAACTGTTTTTT. The encoded protein is CASSHALEGDLNEKLFF.

This chain links TRBV7-8 with TRBJ2-7; no clear D. Germline V gives CDR1 SGHVS, CDR2 FQNEAQ. V was shortened by 2 bases and J by 0 bases, with 14 bases between the two germline ends. The CDR3 length is 16 residues. CDR3 loop: CASSLLAGPSSYEQYF. The CDR3 nucleotides are TGTGCCAGCAGCTTATTAGCAGGTCCTAGCTCCTACGAGCAGTACTTC.

This clonotype appeared a few times. The rearrangement joins TRBV11-2 to TRBJ2-3; TRBD2 matches at 9 bases. The junction had 6 bases not matched to a gene; V was cut back by 4 bases and J by 4 bases. There are 15 residues in the CDR3. From germline, CDR1 is SGHAT and CDR2 FQNNGV. CDR3 in DNA: TGTGCCAGCAGCTGGGCGGGAGGGCCTCCAGATACGCAGTATTTT. Translation gives CASSWAGGPPDTQYF.

The rearrangement links TRBV27 to TRBJ1-1; TRBD1 matches at 7 bases. Losses at the gene ends were 5 bases for V and 5 bases for J; bases not matched to a gene: 14. This CDR3 has 16 amino acids. Per germline, CDR1 MNHEY and CDR2 SMNVEV (reference sequence). CDR3 nucleotide sequence: TGTGCCAGCAGTCCCCGGACAGGAACTCAGAGGACTGAAGCTTTCTTT. Amino acids: CASSPRTGTQRTEAFF.

This chain uses TRBV5-1 with TRBJ1-2; D is perhaps TRBD1 (5 bases). This CDR3 region has 14 residues. Germline-derived CDR1 and CDR2 are SGHRS and YFSETQ. V dropped 2 bases and J dropped 3 bases, with 11 bases sitting between them. CDR3 nucleotide sequence: TGCGCCAGCAGCTTCCAGGGTATTGACTATGGCTACACCTTC. It codes for CASSFQGIDYGYTF.

This chain links TRBV2 with TRBJ2-3; no clear D. CDR3 length: 16 amino acids. Germline CDR1 reads SNHLY; CDR2 reads FYNNEI. Between the trimmed V and J ends, which lost 5 bases and 3 bases, there was a span of 18 bases. The CDR3 DNA reads TGTGCCAGCAGTCTCGACCCCCTGATCGGTACAGATACGCAGTATTTT. Protein product: CASSLDPLIGTDTQYF.

This clonotype was counted a few times. The V and J genes are TRBV30 and TRBJ2-1; 7 bases are a match to TRBD2. V trimming: 5 bases; J trimming: 2 bases; junction bases outside the gene matches: 15. The CDR3 runs 17 residues. The V gene's germline CDR1 is GTSNPN and CDR2 SVGIG (reference sequence). CDR3 DNA sequence: TGTGCCTGGGCCCGACGATCGCTAGCGGTTACCTACAATGAGCAGTTCTTC. Encoded protein: CAWARRSLAVTYNEQFF.

J is TRBJ2-5 and V is TRBV7-2; D gene ambiguous. The CDR3 length is 15 residues. The germline CDR1 and CDR2 sequences are SGHTA and FQGNSA. Trimming pared 6 bases from V and 0 bases from J, leaving 14 bases between. The CDR3 bases are TGTGCCAGCAGTACTCCATCCTGGTACCAAGAGACCCAGTACTTC. Translating it yields CASSTPSWYQETQYF.

V gene TRBV5-6 combines with J gene TRBJ1-3, with D tentatively TRBD1 (6 bases). The CDR3 is 16 amino acids. With 0 bases removed from V and 0 bases from J, the gap between germline ends came to 10 bases. Looked up from germline, CDR1 is SGHDT and CDR2 is YYEEEE. Written as DNA, the CDR3 is TGTGCCAGCAGCTTGGTGGACAGAACCTCTGGAAACACCATATATTTT. Amino acid sequence: CASSLVDRTSGNTIYF.

This chain uses TRBV5-1 with TRBJ2-7; 11 bases agree with TRBD1. This CDR3 is 14 amino acids long. Trimming removed 4 bases from V and 6 bases from J; junction bases left unmatched: 6. Germline V gene sequence: CDR1 SGHRS, CDR2 YFSETQ. The CDR3 DNA follows: TGCGCCAGCAGCCTGGACAGGGGGCATCCCGAGCAGTACTTC. The encoded protein is CASSLDRGHPEQYF. Filled out from reference TRBV5-1 and TRBJ2-7, the complete variable domain reads KAGVTQTPRYLIKTRGQQVTLSCSPISGHRSVSWYQQTPGQGLQFLFEYFSETQRNKGNFPGRFSGRQFSNSRSEMNVSTLELGDSALYLCASSLDRGHPEQYFGPGTRLTVT.

This clonotype was counted a few times. The chain carries TRBV29-1 and TRBJ2-5; 9 bases fit TRBD2. This CDR3 is built from 13 residues. The V gene end was trimmed by 6 bases and the J gene end by 1 base; junction bases not matched to a gene: 3. The germline CDR1 and CDR2 sequences are SQVTM and ANQGSEA. The CDR3 DNA sequence: TGCAGCGTCCGGACTAGCGCCCAAGAGACCCAGTACTTC. It is translated as CSVRTSAQETQYF.

This clonotype has more than one count but fewer than ten. The chain employs TRBV7-3 and TRBJ2-7; a weak D match, TRBD1 (6 bases). V was cut by 6 bases and J by 0 bases, with 15 bases left in between. Germline assignment: CDR1 SGHTA and CDR2 FQGTGA. The CDR3 is 15 amino acids. In DNA form, the CDR3 reads TGTGCCAGCAGGAGGGACAATAAGTCCTCCTACGAGCAGTACTTC. It yields the protein CASRRDNKSSYEQYF.